The source of this T cell receptor (beta chain) is a study of cytomegalovirus exposure and HLA in healthy donors. Study-level findings and limits: Among immune exposure information, only CMV serostatus was available. The authors later linked a missense DCLRE1C variant to TCR beta V- and J-gene trimming. Being productive about 87% or about 30% of the time was typical of most TCR beta V segments in an earlier analysis.

J lost 2 bases, V lost 0 bases, and 8 bases had no gene match. This CDR3 comprises 19 residues. Germline V gene lookup returns CDR1 SGHRS and CDR2 YFSETQ. A note on this clone: What it binds is unknown.

It was with 60 Vbeta and 13 Jbeta primers that the PCR ran. Clones were read by immunoSEQ multiplex PCR, and TCRdb kept only the in-frame ones, dropping some. This table has 150,000 to 200,000 clones, around 80% appearing once. Sequenced: PBMCs. The origin of this receptor is a male donor in good health and CMV-seropositive. The J gene is TRBJ2-5, the V gene TRBV5-1; 15 bases are a match to TRBD2. The CDR3 region has the DNA TGCGCCAGCAGCTTGGGGACTAGCGGGAGGGCGAGGTTTCAAGAGACCCAGTACTTC. It yields the protein CASSLGTSGRARFQETQYF. The entire variable domain, with the rest obtained from reference TRBV5-1 and TRBJ2-5, is as follows: KAGVTQTPRYLIKTRGQQVTLSCSPISGHRSVSWYQQTPGQGLQFLFEYFSETQRNKGNFPGRFSGRQFSNSRSEMNVSTLELGDSALYLCASSLGTSGRARFQETQYFGPGTRLLVL.